One sample yielded the 15 T cell receptor beta chains listed below, sequenced in a study of blood T cell repertoires in COVID-19. Sequenced by immunoSEQ multiplex PCR; TCRdb stores in-frame clones only, minus some. The sample holds some 160,000 clones; 70% to 90% are singletons and the top ten take roughly 8.8%. Sequencing used peripheral blood. The receptors derive from a woman aged 80 or over with COVID-19, enrolled during active disease.

The V and J genes are TRBV5-5 and TRBJ2-5; a possible D gene is TRBD2 (5 bases). The V gene lost 0 bases and the J gene lost 3 bases, with 6 bases spanning the gap. This CDR3 has 13 amino acids. CDR1 is SGHKS and CDR2 is YYEKEE in the germline V gene (reference sequence). CDR3 amino acids: CASSLEGEETQYF. The CDR3 nucleotides read TGTGCCAGCAGCTTGGAGGGAGAAGAGACCCAGTACTTC.

This clone was seen more than once but under ten times. The genes are TRBV19 and TRBJ1-2, with D maybe TRBD1 (5 bases). The V end lost 2 bases, the J end lost 1 base, and 20 bases lay between the germline ends. The CDR3 loop spans 18 amino acids. The germline CDR1 and CDR2 sequences are LNHDA and SQIVND (reference sequence). CDR3 sequence reads: CASSIRWGGGFDNYGYTF. DNA of the CDR3: TGTGCCAGTAGTATAAGGTGGGGCGGAGGGTTTGATAACTATGGCTACACCTTC.

The CDR3 DNA is TGTGCCAGCAGCTTGGCTGGCTTTGGCTACACCTTC. Its translation is CASSLAGFGYTF. The gene calls are TRBV5-6 and TRBJ1-2; D remains ambiguous. From germline, CDR1 is SGHDT and CDR2 YYEEEE. Trimming removed 0 bases at V and 7 bases at J, with 7 bases between. The CDR3 consists of 12 residues.

This chain links TRBV9 with TRBJ2-4; 7 positions agree with TRBD1. CDR3 size: 16 residues. V lost 3 bases to trimming and J lost 1 base; unmatched junction nucleotides: 7. Per germline, CDR1 SGDLS and CDR2 YYNGEE. The CDR3 is CASSATGVGAKNIQYF. CDR3 bases: TGTGCCAGCAGCGCCACAGGGGTCGGGGCCAAAAACATTCAGTACTTC.

This clone was detected many times. The CDR3 nucleotides read TGTGCCAGCAGTTTGGGCGGGGTGAGGCATCAGCCCCAGCATTTT. It yields the protein CASSLGGVRHQPQHF. V gene TRBV27 combines with J gene TRBJ1-5; no reliable D call. Looked up from germline, CDR1 is MNHEY and CDR2 is SMNVEV (reference sequence). The CDR3 loop spans 15 amino acids. V was cut by 3 bases and J by 5 bases, with 14 bases left in between.

This rearrangement joins TRBV9 to TRBJ2-2; perhaps TRBD1 as D (5 bases). The CDR3 loop spans 15 amino acids. Looked up from germline, CDR1 is SGDLS and CDR2 is YYNGEE. Trimming shortened V by 3 bases and J by 4 bases, and 13 bases separated the two germline ends. CDR3 nucleotides: TGTGCCAGCAGCGCATACCAGGGTAGCACCGGGGAGCTGTTTTTT. Amino acids: CASSAYQGSTGELFF.

The rearrangement links TRBV6-1 to TRBJ1-2; 7 bases match TRBD1. Losses at the gene ends were 4 bases for V and 6 bases for J; bases not matched to a gene: 5. Germline CDR1 MNHNS, CDR2 SASEGT. This CDR3 contains 13 residues. The CDR3 spells CASSAGGGDGYTF. CDR3 DNA: TGTGCCAGCAGTGCCGGAGGGGGCGATGGCTACACCTTC.

The chain links TRBV10-3 to TRBJ1-1; 9 bases line up with TRBD1. V was pared by 3 bases and J by 11 bases, with 7 bases of the junction left unmatched. This CDR3 is built from 13 residues. CDR1 and CDR2 (germline): ENHRY, SYGVKD. DNA for the CDR3: TGTGCCATCAGTGACCCCGGGACAGGGTTGGCTTTCTTT. Translating it yields CAISDPGTGLAFF.

V and J are TRBV6-4 and TRBJ2-1; 9 nucleotides match TRBD2. Germline V gene lookup returns CDR1 MRHNA and CDR2 SNTAGT. This CDR3 is 16 amino acids long. V was pared by 3 bases and J by 7 bases, with 10 bases of the junction left unmatched. The CDR3 loop is CASSEVGGRALNEQFF. CDR3 sequence (DNA): TGTGCCAGCAGTGAAGTCGGCGGGAGGGCCCTTAATGAGCAGTTCTTC.

The rearrangement joins TRBV5-1 to TRBJ2-2; possible D gene TRBD2, 5 bases. Germline values: CDR1 SGHRS, CDR2 YFSETQ. The V end lost 0 bases, the J end lost 6 bases, and 12 bases lay between the germline ends. The CDR3 runs 15 residues. CDR3 protein: CASSLDEGRAGELFF. The CDR3 DNA is TGCGCCAGCAGCTTGGATGAGGGTAGGGCCGGGGAGCTGTTTTTT.

The chain joins TRBV7-9 to TRBJ1-2; no reliable D call. The germline V gene has CDR1 SEHNR and CDR2 FQNEAQ (reference sequence). The V and J ends lost 1 base and 8 bases respectively, with 8 bases between them. This CDR3 has 12 residues. In DNA form, the CDR3 reads TGTGCCAGCAGCTTAGACGGCGGCGGCTACACCTTC. Amino acids: CASSLDGGGYTF.

The V call is TRBV12-3 or TRBV12-4, the J call TRBJ2-1; D might be TRBD2 (5 bases). This CDR3 region has 12 residues. V dropped 7 bases and J dropped 6 bases, with 10 bases sitting between them. CDR3 amino acids: CASTTGVNEQFF. CDR3 DNA: TGTGCCAGCACGACCGGGGTCAATGAGCAGTTCTTC.

This clone was found a few times. The rearrangement uses TRBV11-2 and TRBJ2-7; the D gene is possibly TRBD2 (5 bases). This CDR3 spans 14 amino acids. Germline CDR1 SGHAT, CDR2 FQNNGV. V was trimmed by 4 bases and J by 1 base, leaving 11 bases between them. Here the CDR3 DNA reads TGTGCCAGCAGCTCTAGCTCTGGGTCCTACGAGCAGTACTTC. The encoded protein is CASSSSSGSYEQYF.

Comments on this clone: Other DNA variants within this sample encode the same CDR3. V usage is TRBV5-1 and J usage is TRBJ2-1, with D possibly TRBD2 on 5 matching bases. The CDR3 length is 15 residues. The germline gives CDR1 SGHRS, CDR2 YFSETQ. Trimming removed 3 bases at V and 1 base at J, with 11 bases between. CDR3 in DNA: TGCGCCAGCAGCTCAACGAGCGGTTCCTACAATGAGCAGTTCTTC. As protein: CASSSTSGSYNEQFF.

The J gene is TRBJ1-2, the V gene TRBV9; D perhaps matches TRBD1 (6 bases). The CDR3 covers 16 residues. V lost 0 bases and J 4 bases, leaving 16 bases between the germline ends. CDR1 and CDR2 (germline): SGDLS, YYNGEE. This CDR3 is CASSVDGGAVSYGYTF. The DNA of the CDR3 is TGTGCCAGCAGCGTAGACGGGGGGGCGGTCTCCTATGGCTACACCTTC.